This T cell receptor beta chain derives from a study of blood T cell repertoires in COVID-19. Overall study context: In each case, the material was cDNA or gDNA derived from T cells, B-cell-depleted T cells, or PBMCs.

Losses at the gene ends were 9 bases for V and 0 bases for J; bases not matched to a gene: 4. Germline loops: CDR1 SNHLY, CDR2 FYNNEI. This CDR3 region has 13 residues. The data were produced by immunoSEQ multiplex PCR, yet TCRdb's version contains in-frame clones alone and is incomplete. The data hold approximately 260,000 clones, with nearly 90% observed a single time. The V and J genes are TRBV2 and TRBJ1-2; 7 positions agree with TRBD1. The clonotype was recovered from a middle-aged woman who had recovered from COVID-19. The sample comprised peripheral blood. CDR3 amino acids: CARGDSANYGYTF. CDR3 DNA: TGTGCCAGGGGGGACAGCGCTAACTATGGCTACACCTTC.